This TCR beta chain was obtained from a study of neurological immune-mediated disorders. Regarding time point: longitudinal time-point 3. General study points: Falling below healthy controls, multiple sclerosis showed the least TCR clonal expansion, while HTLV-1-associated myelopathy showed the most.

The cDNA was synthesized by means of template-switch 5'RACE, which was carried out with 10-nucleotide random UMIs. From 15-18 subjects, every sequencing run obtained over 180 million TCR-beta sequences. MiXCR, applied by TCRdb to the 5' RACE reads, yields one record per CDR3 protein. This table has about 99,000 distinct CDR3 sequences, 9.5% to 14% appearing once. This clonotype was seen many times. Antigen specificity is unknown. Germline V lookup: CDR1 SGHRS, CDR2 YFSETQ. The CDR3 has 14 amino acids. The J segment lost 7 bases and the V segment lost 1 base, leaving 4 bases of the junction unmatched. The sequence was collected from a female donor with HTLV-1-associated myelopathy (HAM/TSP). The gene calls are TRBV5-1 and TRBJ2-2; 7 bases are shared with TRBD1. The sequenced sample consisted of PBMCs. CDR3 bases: TGCGCCAGCAGCTTGACAGGGGACGGCGGGGAGCTGTTTTTT. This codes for CASSLTGDGGELFF.